The following is a T cell receptor beta chain sequence with its context. At least ten counts were recorded for this clonotype. There is no known antigen for this receptor. Nothing much larger sits one base from this clone, and base qualities are not available. The data were produced on an Illumina HiSeq 1500. The public reads were reprocessed in TCRdb via fastp at Q25 and MiXCR, keeping in-frame beta chains. Every distinct CDR3 protein forms one entry, paired with its most common genes and DNA. The sample table lists about 210,000 distinct CDR3 sequences, around 6.4% of them with a count of one. Clones ranked in the top ten supply about 6.5% of the sample. The data originate from a study of T cell repertoires in cytomegalovirus infection (dated by TCRdb to between 2018 and 2021). Notes on the research overall: Donor HLA type was relevant to the analysis, because carriage of CMV infection together with the matching HLA type was indicated by public TCR beta signatures.

Points the paper makes about the study in general: The ex vivo response was dominated by HLA-C-restricted CMV-specific TCR beta clonotypes, which also provided the single most frequent clonotype in two of eight donors. In both this cohort and an independent 352-donor cohort, the cumulative frequency of public TCR beta family members distinguished carriers of CMV infection plus the relevant HLA type.

This receptor was identified in a human donor in good health (CMV status not recorded). Some clones in this sample may be carry-over from other donors' samples. Sequenced sample: PBMCs.

CDR3 reads: CSAGQGQYEQYF. At the DNA level, the sequence is TGCAGCGCTGGACAGGGGCAGTACGAGCAGTACTTC. The V and J segments used are TRBV29-1 and TRBJ2-7; TRBD1 fits 9 bases in the junction. Relative to germline, V is missing 7 bases and J is missing 4 bases, with 5 bases of the junction outside any gene match. There are 12 amino acids in the CDR3, from cysteine to phenylalanine inclusive. The CDR3 DNA has 36 bases and is translated from base 1. From the germline V gene, CDR1 is SQVTM and CDR2 is ANQGSEA.